A selection of T cell receptor beta chains follows, all from one sample in a study of OX40 agonist ivuxolimab in advanced cancers. Using immunoSEQ multiplex PCR, the repertoire was profiled, and TCRdb retains in-frame clones only, with some absent. The sample has 25,000 to 30,000 clones; 65% to 90% are singletons. Sequencing used CD4+ or CD8+ T cells sorted from blood, obtained in a trial of the OX40 agonist ivuxolimab. Receptors originate from an adult with an advanced solid tumor such as melanoma, head and neck, liver or kidney cancer. Both conserved end residues are part of each CDR3. The D gene is left open where the match is weak. Size is omitted from some rows. Given values are once, few, many or a class for expanded clones.

DNA: TGTGCCAGCAGCAAAGGGGGAGCGCGGGCCGGGGAGCTGTTTTTT
CDR3: CASSKGGARAGELFF
J: TRBJ2-2
size: few
V: TRBV7-8
D: .

DNA: TGTGCCAGCAGCTTCAGAGGAATGGGAGTCGACTACAATGAGCAGTTCTTC
CDR3: CASSFRGMGVDYNEQFF
J: TRBJ2-1
size: .
V: TRBV7-9
D: .

DNA: TGTGCCAGCAAAGGGGGCACTGAAGCTTTCTTT
CDR3: CASKGGTEAFF
J: TRBJ1-1
size: .
V: TRBV7-9
D: .

DNA: TGTGCCAGCAGCCCGGGACTCACAGATACGCAGTATTTT
CDR3: CASSPGLTDTQYF
J: TRBJ2-3
size: .
V: TRBV13
D: .

DNA: TGTGCCAGCAGCACCCAGGGTGCTGGAGAGACCCAGTACTTC
CDR3: CASSTQGAGETQYF
J: TRBJ2-5
size: .
V: TRBV5-4
D: .

DNA: TGCGCCAGCAGCCAAGATATGGGGGGGGGCCCAGGAGATACGCAGTATTTT
CDR3: CASSQDMGGGPGDTQYF
J: TRBJ2-3
size: .
V: TRBV4-1
D: .

DNA: TGTGCCAGCAGCTTGGGGCAGGGGGCTGGACAGCCCCAGCATTTT
CDR3: CASSLGQGAGQPQHF
J: TRBJ1-5
size: .
V: TRBV5-5
D: TRBD1

DNA: TGTGCCAGCAGCGTAGTGGGGAGCTCCTACGAGCAGTACTTC
CDR3: CASSVVGSSYEQYF
J: TRBJ2-7
size: .
V: TRBV9
D: .

DNA: TGTGCCCTAGGGGACAGTGAAACGGGTACGCAGTATTTT
CDR3: CALGDSETGTQYF
J: TRBJ2-3
size: .
V: TRBV19
D: TRBD1

DNA: TGTGCCACCAGCAGTAGGACACCTTTTCATGGCTACACCTTC
CDR3: CATSSRTPFHGYTF
J: TRBJ1-2
size: .
V: TRBV15
D: .

DNA: TGTGCCTGGAGCACCGAACTTAACTATGGCTACACCTTC
CDR3: CAWSTELNYGYTF
J: TRBJ1-2
size: .
V: TRBV30
D: .

DNA: TGTGCCAGTCGGAGTGGGCGGTACACTGAAGCTTTCTTT
CDR3: CASRSGRYTEAFF
J: TRBJ1-1
size: .
V: TRBV19
D: .

DNA: TGTGCCAGCAGTGGAGCGGGGGGTACCTACGAGCAGTACTTC
CDR3: CASSGAGGTYEQYF
J: TRBJ2-7
size: .
V: TRBV25-1
D: TRBD2

DNA: TGTGCCGGCGGACAGTCCTCGGATCAGCCCCAGCATTTT
CDR3: CAGGQSSDQPQHF
J: TRBJ1-5
size: .
V: TRBV10-3
D: .

DNA: TGTGCCAGCAGCTTACCTCAAGAGACCCAGTACTTC
CDR3: CASSLPQETQYF
J: TRBJ2-5
size: .
V: TRBV7-6
D: .

DNA: TGCAGCGTTGAAAAGGACAGGAGAAACGAGCAGTACTTC
CDR3: CSVEKDRRNEQYF
J: TRBJ2-7
size: once
V: TRBV29-1
D: TRBD1

DNA: TGCGCCAGCAGCTCACACTACAATGAGCAGTTCTTC
CDR3: CASSSHYNEQFF
J: TRBJ2-1
size: .
V: TRBV5-1
D: .

DNA: TGTGCCAGCAGCTTAGGGGACAGGGGGCGGATCACCGGGGAGCTGTTTTTT
CDR3: CASSLGDRGRITGELFF
J: TRBJ2-2
size: .
V: TRBV13
D: TRBD1

DNA: TGCGCCAGCAGCCAAGTGACAGGGACACGGCAGCCCCAGCATTTT
CDR3: CASSQVTGTRQPQHF
J: TRBJ1-5
size: .
V: TRBV4-1
D: TRBD1

DNA: TGTGCCAGCAGTGAATCAGGTCAGGGACTGAACACTGAAGCTTTCTTT
CDR3: CASSESGQGLNTEAFF
J: TRBJ1-1
size: .
V: TRBV25-1
D: .

DNA: TGTGCCAGCAGTCCTGGCCTAGCCAGAGGTTTTGAGCAGTTCTTC
CDR3: CASSPGLARGFEQFF
J: TRBJ2-1
size: .
V: TRBV2
D: .